This T cell receptor (beta chain) came from a study of immune evolution from preneoplasia to lung adenocarcinoma. Study observations and caveats: Top clone frequencies peaked in normal lung, apparently declining through invasive adenocarcinoma.

Histologic diagnosis was independently verified by two lung pathologists. Data came from immunoSEQ multiplex PCR; TCRdb stores just in-frame clones and leaves some out. The repertoire holds 11,000 to 15,000 clones, with 81% as singletons. As concerns this clone: Its antigen is currently unknown.

The origin of this receptor is a person aged 55 to 79 with lung adenocarcinoma. The sequencing input was FFPE minimally invasive lung adenocarcinoma tissue.

The CDR3: CASSRGQGARLNTEAFF. The DNA for the CDR3 is TGTGCCAGCAGCAGGGGACAGGGGGCCCGATTGAACACTGAAGCTTTCTTT. The chain has TRBV7-9 and TRBJ1-1; 12 bases map to TRBD1. This CDR3 contains 17 residues. Germline values: CDR1 SEHNR, CDR2 FQNEAQ (reference sequence). V shed 5 bases and J 0 bases; nucleotides not matched to a gene: 7.